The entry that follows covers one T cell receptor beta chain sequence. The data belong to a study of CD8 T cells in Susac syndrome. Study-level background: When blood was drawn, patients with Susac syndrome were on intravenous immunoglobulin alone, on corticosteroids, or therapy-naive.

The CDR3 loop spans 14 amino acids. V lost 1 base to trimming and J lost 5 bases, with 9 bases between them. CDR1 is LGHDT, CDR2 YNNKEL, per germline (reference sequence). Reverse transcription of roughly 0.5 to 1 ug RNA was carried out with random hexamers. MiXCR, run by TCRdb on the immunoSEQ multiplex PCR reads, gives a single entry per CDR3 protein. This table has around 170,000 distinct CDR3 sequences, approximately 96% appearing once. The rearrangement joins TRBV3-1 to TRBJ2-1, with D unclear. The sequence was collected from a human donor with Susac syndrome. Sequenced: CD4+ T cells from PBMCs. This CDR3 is CASSQAGRNNEQFF. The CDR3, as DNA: TGTGCCAGCAGCCAAGCAGGCCGAAACAATGAGCAGTTCTTC.